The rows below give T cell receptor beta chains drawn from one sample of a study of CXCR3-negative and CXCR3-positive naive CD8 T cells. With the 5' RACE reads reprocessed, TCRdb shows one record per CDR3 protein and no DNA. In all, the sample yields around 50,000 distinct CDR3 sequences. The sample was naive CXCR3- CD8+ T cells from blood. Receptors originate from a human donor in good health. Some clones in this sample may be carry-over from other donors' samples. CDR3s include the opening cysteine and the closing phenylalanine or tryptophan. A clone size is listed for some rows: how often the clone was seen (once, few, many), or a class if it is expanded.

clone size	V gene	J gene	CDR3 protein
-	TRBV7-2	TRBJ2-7	CASSPEGGPGLYEQYF
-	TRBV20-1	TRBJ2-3	CSAQVVGDTQYF
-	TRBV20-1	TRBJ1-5	CSARPAGFNQPQHF
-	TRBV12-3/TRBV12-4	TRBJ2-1	CASSLRGAGTSGMREQFF
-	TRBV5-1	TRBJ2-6	CASSITGSGANVLTF
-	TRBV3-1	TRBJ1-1	CASSQLLQGSPEAFF
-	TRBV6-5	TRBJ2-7	CASPDRARGEQYF
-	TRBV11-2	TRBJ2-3	CASSFQGYEDTQYF
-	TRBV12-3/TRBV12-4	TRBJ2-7	CASSPEEGPHEQYF
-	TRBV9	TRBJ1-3	CASSAGTGRGNTIYF
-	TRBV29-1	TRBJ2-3	CSVWDSTDTQYF
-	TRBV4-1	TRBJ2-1	CASSPQGGRSYNEQFF
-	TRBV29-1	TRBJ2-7	CSVLRGYEQYF
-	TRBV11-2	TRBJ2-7	CASSQVVGGSYEQYF
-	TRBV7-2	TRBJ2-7	CASSLPASTDSVSYEQYF
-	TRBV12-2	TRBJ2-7	CASRSTGTGPEF
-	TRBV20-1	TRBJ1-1	CSASARVTEAFF
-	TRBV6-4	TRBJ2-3	CASSDEGHTDTQYF
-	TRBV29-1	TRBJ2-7	CSALDMDVYEQYF
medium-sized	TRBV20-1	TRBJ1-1	CSARPTGITEAFF
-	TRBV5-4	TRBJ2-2	CASSLGPSGNTGELFF
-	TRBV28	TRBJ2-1	CASSRDQGGYNEQFF
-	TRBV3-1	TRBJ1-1	CASSQDLGDLNTEAFF
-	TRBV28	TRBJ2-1	CATRELDSFGNEQFF
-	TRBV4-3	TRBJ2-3	CASSQDGVLRGTDTQYF
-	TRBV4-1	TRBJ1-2	CASSQRSIGDRGLNYGYTF